These 17 T cell receptor beta chains were all obtained from the same sample, sequenced in a study of blood T cell repertoires in COVID-19. Data came from immunoSEQ multiplex PCR; TCRdb stores just in-frame clones and leaves some out. The data contain approximately 45,000 clones, about four fifths of them singletons. Material for sequencing was peripheral blood. These receptors were collected from a woman aged 80 or over with acute or convalescent COVID-19.

V usage is TRBV5-1 and J usage is TRBJ1-3; 9 bases agree with TRBD1. Germline CDR1 and CDR2: SGHRS and YFSETQ. With V trimmed by 5 bases and J by 4 bases, 13 bases remained unmatched. CDR3 length equals 17 residues. The CDR3 region has the DNA TGCGCCAGCAGTTGGACCGGGACAGGGTTGGAAGGAAACACCATATATTTT. Protein: CASSWTGTGLEGNTIYF.

This rearrangement joins TRBV9 to TRBJ2-7; maybe TRBD1 (5 bases). The CDR3 consists of 16 residues. V was shortened by 0 bases and J by 0 bases, with 13 bases between the two germline ends. CDR1 and CDR2 from the germline V gene are SGDLS and YYNGEE. CDR3 nucleotide sequence: TGTGCCAGCAGCGTAGCTGCAGGGTCTTTCTCCTACGAGCAGTACTTC. This sequence encodes CASSVAAGSFSYEQYF.

This chain connects TRBV9 to TRBJ2-5; perhaps TRBD2 as D (5 bases). CDR1 and CDR2 from the germline V gene are SGDLS and YYNGEE. The CDR3 consists of 14 residues. Trimming removed 2 bases at V and 3 bases at J, with 11 bases between. As DNA, the CDR3 is TGTGCCAGCAGCGTGGGAGATGGAAAAGAGACCCAGTACTTC. Residues: CASSVGDGKETQYF.

This rearrangement joins TRBV4-1 to TRBJ1-1; D might be TRBD1 (5 bases). Germline loops: CDR1 MGHRA, CDR2 YSYEKL. This CDR3 spans 14 amino acids. V gave up 3 bases and J gave up 4 bases, with 12 bases separating them. The CDR3 protein is CASSHGDRGTEAFF. The CDR3 nucleotides read TGCGCCAGCAGCCATGGGGATAGGGGCACTGAAGCTTTCTTT.

This chain uses TRBV2 with TRBJ2-7, with D maybe TRBD2 (5 bases). The CDR3 has 13 amino acids. V lost 5 bases to trimming and J lost 2 bases, with 10 bases between them. Per germline, CDR1 SNHLY and CDR2 FYNNEI. As DNA, the CDR3 is TGTGCCAGCAGTATTACGGGAACCTACGAGCAGTACTTC. It yields the protein CASSITGTYEQYF.

V and J are TRBV24-1 and TRBJ2-3, with D possibly matching TRBD2 (6 bases). V was clipped by 7 bases and J by 6 bases, with 16 bases between them. CDR3 length equals 14 residues. Per germline, CDR1 KGHDR and CDR2 SFDVKD. CDR3 region: CATRISGEYDTQYF. CDR3 DNA sequence: TGTGCCACCAGGATTAGCGGAGAATACGATACGCAGTATTTT.

The CDR3 loop reads CASSVRVNYGYTF. In nucleotides, the CDR3 is TGTGCCAGCAGCGTACGGGTTAACTATGGCTACACCTTC. This chain joins TRBV9 and TRBJ1-2, with unresolved D. The CDR3 runs 13 residues. Germline CDR1 reads SGDLS; CDR2 reads YYNGEE. V lost 1 base and J 1 base, leaving 5 bases between the germline ends.

This clone was picked up a small number of times. This sequence joins TRBV28 and TRBJ1-1; weak D call: TRBD1 (6 bases). The CDR3 loop spans 15 amino acids. Germline V gene data show CDR1 as MDHEN and CDR2 as SYDVKM. V was cut by 4 bases and J by 4 bases, with 16 bases left in between. The CDR3 loop is CASSSNQGRGTEAFF. The CDR3 nucleotides are TGTGCCAGCAGTTCGAACCAGGGGAGGGGCACTGAAGCTTTCTTT.

The chain has TRBV5-1 and TRBJ2-5; unclear D gene. Germline values: CDR1 SGHRS, CDR2 YFSETQ. The CDR3 extends over 16 amino acids. Trimming shortened V by 0 bases and J by 2 bases, and 14 bases separated the two germline ends. CDR3 in DNA: TGCGCCAGCAGCTTGGACGGTCTGGGCCCACAAGAGACCCAGTACTTC. Residues: CASSLDGLGPQETQYF.

The chain links TRBV5-6 to TRBJ2-2; 10 bases are a match to TRBD2. V dropped 0 bases and J dropped 3; count of bases not matched to a gene: 2. The germline V gene encodes CDR1 SGHDT and CDR2 YYEEEE. The CDR3 spans 16 residues. CDR3 amino acids: CASSLVGLADTGELFF. The CDR3 DNA reads TGTGCCAGCAGCTTGGTCGGACTAGCGGACACCGGGGAGCTGTTTTTT.

This clone was recorded a few times. V and J are TRBV6-2 or TRBV6-3 and TRBJ2-5, with 8 bases identical to TRBD2. CDR1 and CDR2 (germline): MNHEY, SVGEGT. The CDR3 sequence is 16 residues long. With V trimmed by 6 bases and J by 5 bases, 14 bases remained unmatched. In DNA form, the CDR3 reads TGTGCCAGCAGCCAAATAGCGGGGCGGGCCAAGGAGACCCAGTACTTC. As protein: CASSQIAGRAKETQYF.

The chain recombines TRBV9 with TRBJ1-6, with D tentatively TRBD1 (5 bases). The CDR3 covers 14 residues. Germline-derived CDR1 and CDR2 are SGDLS and YYNGEE. V lost 4 bases to trimming and J lost 5 bases, with 10 bases between them. CDR3 DNA sequence: TGTGCCAGCAGCCCCCAGGGAAATAATTCACCCCTCCACTTT. Translating gives CASSPQGNNSPLHF.

This chain links TRBV28 with TRBJ1-1; possibly TRBD1 for D (6 bases). This CDR3 comprises 14 residues. Trimming took 6 bases from V and 1 from J, leaving 12 bases between them. The germline gives CDR1 MDHEN, CDR2 SYDVKM. Here the CDR3 DNA reads TGTGCCAGCAGGTACGGGACACAGAACACTGAAGCTTTCTTT. Translation: CASRYGTQNTEAFF.

The CDR3 spells CASSDSRRGGPTDTQYF. The CDR3 DNA is TGTGCCAGCAGTGACTCGAGGCGGGGGGGCCCAACAGATACGCAGTATTTT. The chain employs TRBV6-4 and TRBJ2-3; TRBD2 matches 9 bases. Germline V gene lookup returns CDR1 MRHNA and CDR2 SNTAGT. V lost 0 bases, J lost 3 bases, and 7 bases stayed unmatched. CDR3 length equals 17 residues.

The chain links TRBV18 to TRBJ1-1; TRBD1 matches 9 bases. The CDR3 consists of 17 residues. V gave up 3 bases and J gave up 2 bases; unmatched junction bases: 10. The V gene's germline CDR1 is KGHSH and CDR2 LQKENI. As DNA, the CDR3 is TGTGCCAGCTCACCTTCCATACCGGGACAGGGAAACACTGAAGCTTTCTTT. It is translated as CASSPSIPGQGNTEAFF.

The V call is TRBV30, the J call TRBJ2-3, with a tentative D call TRBD1 (6 bases). Deletions cut 3 bases from V and 3 bases from J, with 19 bases between. This CDR3 spans 16 amino acids. The germline gives CDR1 GTSNPN, CDR2 SVGIG (reference sequence). CDR3 DNA sequence: TGTGCCTGGAGAAAATGGGGGCAGGCTCGGACAGATACGCAGTATTTT. This gives the protein CAWRKWGQARTDTQYF.

The rearrangement joins TRBV5-4 to TRBJ1-2, with TRBD1 matching 8 bases. CDR1 is SGHNT and CDR2 is YYREEE in the germline V gene (reference sequence). The CDR3 is 15 residues long. V lost 3 bases, J lost 0 bases, and 4 bases stayed unmatched. CDR3 sequence reads: CASSSGQGANYGYTF. The CDR3 DNA reads TGTGCCAGCAGCTCCGGACAGGGAGCTAACTATGGCTACACCTTC.